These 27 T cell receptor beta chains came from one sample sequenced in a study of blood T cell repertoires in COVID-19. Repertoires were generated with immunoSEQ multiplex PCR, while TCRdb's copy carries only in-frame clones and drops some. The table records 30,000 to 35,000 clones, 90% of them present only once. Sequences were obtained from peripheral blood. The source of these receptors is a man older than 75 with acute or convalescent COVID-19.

CDR3 sequence: CASSLSAGGPSEQFF. CDR3 DNA sequence: TGTGCCAGCAGCTTATCAGCGGGGGGGCCGAGTGAGCAGTTCTTC. V is TRBV7-8 and J is TRBJ2-1; 10 nucleotides agree with TRBD2. With V trimmed by 2 bases and J by 9 bases, 7 bases remained unmatched. Germline CDR1 reads SGHVS; CDR2 reads FQNEAQ. The CDR3 contains 15 residues.

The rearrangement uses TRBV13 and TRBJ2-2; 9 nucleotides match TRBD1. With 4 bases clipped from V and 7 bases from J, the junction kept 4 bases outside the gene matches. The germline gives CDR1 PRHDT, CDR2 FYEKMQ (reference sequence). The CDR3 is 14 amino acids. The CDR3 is CASSSRTGVGELFF. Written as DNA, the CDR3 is TGTGCCAGCAGCTCCAGGACAGGGGTCGGGGAGCTGTTTTTT. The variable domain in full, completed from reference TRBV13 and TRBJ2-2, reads AAGVIQSPRHLIKEKRETATLKCYPIPRHDTVYWYQQGPGQDPQFLISFYEKMQSDKGSIPDRFSAQQFSDYHSELNMSSLELGDSALYFCASSSRTGVGELFFGEGSRLTVL.

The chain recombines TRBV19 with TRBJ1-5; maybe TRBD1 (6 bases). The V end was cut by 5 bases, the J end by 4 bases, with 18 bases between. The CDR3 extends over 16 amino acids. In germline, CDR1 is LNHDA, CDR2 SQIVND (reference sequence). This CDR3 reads CASSVTTGTGNQPQHF. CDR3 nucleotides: TGTGCCAGTAGTGTCACTACAGGGACGGGAAATCAGCCCCAGCATTTT.

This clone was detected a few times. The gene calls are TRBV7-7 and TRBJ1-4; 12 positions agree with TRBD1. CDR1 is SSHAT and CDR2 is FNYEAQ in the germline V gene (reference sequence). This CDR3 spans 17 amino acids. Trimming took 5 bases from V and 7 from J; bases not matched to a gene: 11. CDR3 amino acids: CASSRRDRGQAAEKLFF. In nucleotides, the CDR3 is TGTGCCAGCAGCCGGCGGGACAGGGGGCAGGCTGCTGAAAAACTGTTTTTT.

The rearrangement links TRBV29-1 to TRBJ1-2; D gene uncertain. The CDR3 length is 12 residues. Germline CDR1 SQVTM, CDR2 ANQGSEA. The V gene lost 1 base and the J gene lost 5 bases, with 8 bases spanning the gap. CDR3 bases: TGCAGCGTTGAAGTGTCCGTTTATGGCTACACCTTC. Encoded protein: CSVEVSVYGYTF.

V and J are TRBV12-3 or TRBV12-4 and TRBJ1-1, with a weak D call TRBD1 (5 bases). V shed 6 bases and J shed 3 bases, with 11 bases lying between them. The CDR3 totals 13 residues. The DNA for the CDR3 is TGTGCCAGCAGGCGGGGCCAGCACACTGAAGCTTTCTTT. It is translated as CASRRGQHTEAFF.

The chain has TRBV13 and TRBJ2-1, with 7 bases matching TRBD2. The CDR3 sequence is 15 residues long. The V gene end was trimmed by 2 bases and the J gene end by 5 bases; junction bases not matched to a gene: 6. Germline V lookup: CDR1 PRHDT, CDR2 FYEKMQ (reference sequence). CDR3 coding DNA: TGTGCCAGCAGCTTACTCGGGACTAAAGACAATGAGCAGTTCTTC. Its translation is CASSLLGTKDNEQFF.

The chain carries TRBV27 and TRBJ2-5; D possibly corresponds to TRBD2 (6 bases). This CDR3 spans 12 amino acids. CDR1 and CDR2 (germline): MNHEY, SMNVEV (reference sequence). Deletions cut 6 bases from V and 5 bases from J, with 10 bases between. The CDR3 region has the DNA TGTGCCAGCAGGGGAGGTTCGGAGACCCAGTACTTC. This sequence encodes CASRGGSETQYF.

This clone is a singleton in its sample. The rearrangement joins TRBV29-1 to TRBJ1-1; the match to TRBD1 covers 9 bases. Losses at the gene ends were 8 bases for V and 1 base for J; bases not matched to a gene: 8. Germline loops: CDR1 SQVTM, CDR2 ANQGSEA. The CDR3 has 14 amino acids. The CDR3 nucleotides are TGCAGCTACGGACAGGGGCGGGGGAACACTGAAGCTTTCTTT. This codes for CSYGQGRGNTEAFF.

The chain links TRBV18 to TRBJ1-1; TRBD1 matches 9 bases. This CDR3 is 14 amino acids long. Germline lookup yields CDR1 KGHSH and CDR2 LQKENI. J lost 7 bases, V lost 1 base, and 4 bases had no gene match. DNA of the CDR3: TGTGCCAGCTCACCACGGGACAGGGTCTTTGAAGCTTTCTTT. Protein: CASSPRDRVFEAFF.

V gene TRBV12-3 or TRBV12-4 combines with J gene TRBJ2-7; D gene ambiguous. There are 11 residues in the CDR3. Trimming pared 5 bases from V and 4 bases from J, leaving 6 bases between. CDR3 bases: TGTGCCAGCAGTATTCGGTACGAGCAGTACTTC. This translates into CASSIRYEQYF.

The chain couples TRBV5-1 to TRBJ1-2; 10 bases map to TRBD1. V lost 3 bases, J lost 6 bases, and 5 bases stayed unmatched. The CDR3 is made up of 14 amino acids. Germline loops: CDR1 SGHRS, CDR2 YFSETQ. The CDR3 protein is CASSWGQGINGYTF. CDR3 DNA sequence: TGCGCCAGCAGCTGGGGACAGGGGATAAATGGCTACACCTTC.

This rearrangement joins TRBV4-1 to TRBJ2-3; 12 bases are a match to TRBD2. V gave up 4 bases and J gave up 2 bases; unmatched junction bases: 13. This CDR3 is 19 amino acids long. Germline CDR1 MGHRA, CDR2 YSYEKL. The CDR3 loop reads CASSLQRTSGGTDTDTQYF. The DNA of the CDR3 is TGCGCCAGCAGCCTCCAACGAACTAGCGGGGGGACAGACACAGATACGCAGTATTTT.

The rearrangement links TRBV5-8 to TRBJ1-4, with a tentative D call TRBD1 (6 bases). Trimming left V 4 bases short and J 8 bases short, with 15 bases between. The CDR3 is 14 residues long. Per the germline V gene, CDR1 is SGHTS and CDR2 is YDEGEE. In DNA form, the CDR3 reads TGTGCCAGCAGCCATAGACAGGCGAGGGAAAAACTGTTTTTT. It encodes CASSHRQAREKLFF.

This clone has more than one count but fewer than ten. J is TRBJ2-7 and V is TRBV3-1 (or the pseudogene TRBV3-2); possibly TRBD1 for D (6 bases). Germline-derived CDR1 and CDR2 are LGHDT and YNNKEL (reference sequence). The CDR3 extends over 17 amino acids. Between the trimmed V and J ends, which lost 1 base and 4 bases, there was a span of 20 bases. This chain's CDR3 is CASSQGGHNEVWYEQYF. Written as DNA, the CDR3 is TGTGCCAGCAGCCAAGGGGGACACAACGAGGTCTGGTACGAGCAGTACTTC.

CDR3 nucleotide sequence: TGTGCCAGCAGCCTGAGGGGGTCGTCGGAAAACACCATATATTTT. Its protein product is CASSLRGSSENTIYF. The chain has TRBV5-8 and TRBJ1-3, with D maybe TRBD1 (6 bases). The CDR3 spans 15 residues. The germline V gene has CDR1 SGHTS and CDR2 YDEGEE. The V gene lost 4 bases and the J gene lost 6 bases, with 17 bases spanning the gap.

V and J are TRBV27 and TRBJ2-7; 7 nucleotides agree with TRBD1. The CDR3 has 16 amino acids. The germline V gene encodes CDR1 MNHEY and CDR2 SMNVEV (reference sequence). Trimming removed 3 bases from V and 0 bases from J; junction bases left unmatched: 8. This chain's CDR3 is CASSFSPTGVSYEQYF. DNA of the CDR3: TGTGCCAGCAGTTTCTCACCAACAGGGGTCTCCTACGAGCAGTACTTC.

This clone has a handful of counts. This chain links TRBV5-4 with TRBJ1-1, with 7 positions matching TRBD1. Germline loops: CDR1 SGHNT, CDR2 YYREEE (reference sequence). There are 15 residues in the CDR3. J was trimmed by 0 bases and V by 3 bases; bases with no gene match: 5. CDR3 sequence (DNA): TGTGCCAGCAGCTCTCCGGGACAGCTGAACACTGAAGCTTTCTTT. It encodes CASSSPGQLNTEAFF.

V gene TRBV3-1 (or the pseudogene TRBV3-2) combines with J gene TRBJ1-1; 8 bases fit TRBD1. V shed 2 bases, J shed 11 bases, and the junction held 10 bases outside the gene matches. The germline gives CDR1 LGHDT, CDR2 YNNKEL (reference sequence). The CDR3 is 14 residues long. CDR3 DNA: TGTGCCAGCAGCCAATACAGGGGGAGGGTGGCTGCTTTCTTT. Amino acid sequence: CASSQYRGRVAAFF.

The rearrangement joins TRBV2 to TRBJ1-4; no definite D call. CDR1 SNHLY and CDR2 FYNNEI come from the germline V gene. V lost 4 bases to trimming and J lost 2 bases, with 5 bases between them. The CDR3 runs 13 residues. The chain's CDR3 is CASSVSTNEKLFF. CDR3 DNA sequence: TGTGCCAGCAGTGTCTCGACTAATGAAAAACTGTTTTTT.

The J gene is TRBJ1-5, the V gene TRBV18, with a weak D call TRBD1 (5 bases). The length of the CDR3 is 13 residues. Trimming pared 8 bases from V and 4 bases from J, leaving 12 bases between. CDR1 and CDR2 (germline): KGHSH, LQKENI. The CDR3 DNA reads TGTGCCAGCCGAAGTGACAGAAATCAGCCCCAGCATTTT. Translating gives CASRSDRNQPQHF.

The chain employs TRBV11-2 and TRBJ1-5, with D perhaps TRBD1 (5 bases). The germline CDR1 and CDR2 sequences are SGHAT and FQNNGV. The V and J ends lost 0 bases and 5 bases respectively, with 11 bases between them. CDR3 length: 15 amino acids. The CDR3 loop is CASSLDGGSDQPQHF. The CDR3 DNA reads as TGTGCCAGCAGCTTAGACGGGGGGAGTGATCAGCCCCAGCATTTT.

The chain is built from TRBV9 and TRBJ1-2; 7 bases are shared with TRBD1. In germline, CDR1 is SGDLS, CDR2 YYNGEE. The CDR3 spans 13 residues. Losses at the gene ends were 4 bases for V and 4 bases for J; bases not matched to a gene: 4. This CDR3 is CASSRRGSYGYTF. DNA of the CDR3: TGTGCCAGCAGCCGCAGGGGGTCCTATGGCTACACCTTC.

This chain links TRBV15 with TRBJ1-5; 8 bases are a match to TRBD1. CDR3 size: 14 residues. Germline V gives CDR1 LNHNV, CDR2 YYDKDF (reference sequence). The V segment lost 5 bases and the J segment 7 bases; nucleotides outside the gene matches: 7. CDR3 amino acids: CATSPRTGPQPQHF. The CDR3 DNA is TGTGCCACCAGCCCTAGGACAGGGCCCCAGCCCCAGCATTTT.

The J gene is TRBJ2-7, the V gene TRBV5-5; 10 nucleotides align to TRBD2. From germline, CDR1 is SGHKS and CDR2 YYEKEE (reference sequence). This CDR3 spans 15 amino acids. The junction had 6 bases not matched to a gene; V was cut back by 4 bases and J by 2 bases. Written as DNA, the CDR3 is TGTGCCAGCAGCCGACGGACTAGCGGAACCTACGAGCAGTACTTC. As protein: CASSRRTSGTYEQYF.

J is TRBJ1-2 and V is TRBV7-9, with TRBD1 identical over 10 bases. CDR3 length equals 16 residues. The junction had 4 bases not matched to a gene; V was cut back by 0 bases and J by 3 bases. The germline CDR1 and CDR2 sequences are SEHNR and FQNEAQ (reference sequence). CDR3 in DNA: TGTGCCAGCAGCTTAGCGGTGGGACAGGGGTACTATGGCTACACCTTC. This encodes CASSLAVGQGYYGYTF.

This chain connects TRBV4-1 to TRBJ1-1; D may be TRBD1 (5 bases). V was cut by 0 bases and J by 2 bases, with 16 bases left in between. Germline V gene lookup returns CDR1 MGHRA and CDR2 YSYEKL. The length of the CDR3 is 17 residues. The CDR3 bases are TGCGCCAGCAGCCAAGATCGGGCCCTGGACATAAACACTGAAGCTTTCTTT. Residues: CASSQDRALDINTEAFF.